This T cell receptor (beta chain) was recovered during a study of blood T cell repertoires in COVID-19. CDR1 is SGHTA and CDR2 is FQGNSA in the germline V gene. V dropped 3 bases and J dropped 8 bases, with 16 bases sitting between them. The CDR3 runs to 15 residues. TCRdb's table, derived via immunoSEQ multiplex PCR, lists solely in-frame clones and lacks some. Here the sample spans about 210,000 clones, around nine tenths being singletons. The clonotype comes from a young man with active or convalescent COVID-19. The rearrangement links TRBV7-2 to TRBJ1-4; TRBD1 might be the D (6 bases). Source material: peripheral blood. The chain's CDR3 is CASSFSSGTREKLFF. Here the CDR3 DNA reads TGTGCCAGCAGCTTCAGCAGTGGGACAAGGGAAAAACTGTTTTTT.